Here is one T cell receptor beta chain with its context. Sequenced by immunoSEQ multiplex PCR; TCRdb stores in-frame clones only, minus some. The table includes roughly 280,000 clones, under 90% detected once. This sample was taken from a study of blood T cell repertoires in COVID-19. Study information: Sites in the United States, Italy and Spain provided acute and convalescent COVID-19 samples.

Germline CDR1 SGHDT, CDR2 YYEEEE. The V gene lost 2 bases and the J gene lost 4 bases, with 4 bases spanning the gap. The CDR3 loop spans 12 amino acids. This chain joins TRBV5-6 and TRBJ1-5; no firm D call. The source of this sequence is a man between 45 and 60 years old with acute or convalescent COVID-19. Sample: peripheral blood. The CDR3 sequence: CASSFLNQPQHF. The CDR3 DNA reads TGTGCCAGCAGCTTCCTAAATCAGCCCCAGCATTTT.